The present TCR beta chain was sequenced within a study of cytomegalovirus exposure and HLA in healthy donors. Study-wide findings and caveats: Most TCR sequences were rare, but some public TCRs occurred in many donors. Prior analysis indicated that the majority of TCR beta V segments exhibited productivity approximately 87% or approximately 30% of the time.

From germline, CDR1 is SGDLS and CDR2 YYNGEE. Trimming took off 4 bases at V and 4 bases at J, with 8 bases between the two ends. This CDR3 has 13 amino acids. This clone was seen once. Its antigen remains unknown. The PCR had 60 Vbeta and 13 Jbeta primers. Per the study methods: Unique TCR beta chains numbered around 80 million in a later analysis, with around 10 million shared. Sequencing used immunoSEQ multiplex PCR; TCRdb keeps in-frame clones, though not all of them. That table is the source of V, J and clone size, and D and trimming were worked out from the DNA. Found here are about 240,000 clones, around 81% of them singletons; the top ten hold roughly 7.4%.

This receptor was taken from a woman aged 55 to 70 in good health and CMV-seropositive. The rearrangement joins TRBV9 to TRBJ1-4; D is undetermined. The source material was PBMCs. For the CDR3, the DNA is TGTGCCAGCAGCCCCCGGTATAATGAAAAACTGTTTTTT. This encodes CASSPRYNEKLFF.